The 4 T cell receptor beta chains below were found in one sample sequenced in a study of T cell changes during pregnancy in multiple sclerosis. Here immunoSEQ multiplex PCR was the method, and the copy in TCRdb shows in-frame clones only, minus some. Altogether 65,000 to 85,000 clones are present, approximately 94% being singletons, with the ten largest covering around 0.2%. The sample consisted of CD4+ T cells from peripheral blood mononuclear cells, taken before pregnancy. Receptors originate from a female donor with multiple sclerosis, enrolled in a pregnancy study.

The chain carries TRBV27 and TRBJ2-5; D is possibly TRBD1 (6 bases). In germline, CDR1 is MNHEY, CDR2 SMNVEV (reference sequence). V gave up 3 bases and J gave up 2 bases, with 13 bases separating them. The CDR3 extends over 15 amino acids. The CDR3 loop reads CASSLQGRGQETQYF. The CDR3 DNA sequence: TGTGCCAGCAGTTTGCAGGGAAGGGGGCAAGAGACCCAGTACTTC.

The chain employs TRBV30 and TRBJ2-7, with 8 bases fitting TRBD1. The CDR3 totals 13 residues. Germline loops: CDR1 GTSNPN, CDR2 SVGIG (reference sequence). V shed 3 bases and J 3 bases; nucleotides not matched to a gene: 4. CDR3 residues: CAWSQTGGYEQYF. The DNA for the CDR3 is TGTGCCTGGAGCCAAACAGGGGGCTACGAGCAGTACTTC.

CDR3 loop: CASTPRGTGLNQPQHF. The CDR3, as DNA: TGTGCCAGTACCCCGAGGGGGACAGGCCTCAATCAGCCCCAGCATTTT. V and J are TRBV19 and TRBJ1-5, with TRBD1 matching 8 bases. The ends lost 7 bases at V and 3 bases at J; junction bases unmatched: 11. The CDR3 length is 16 residues. CDR1 is LNHDA, CDR2 SQIVND, per germline (reference sequence).

The CDR3 DNA sequence: TGTGCCAGTAGTTCGGCGGCAGCCGAAAAACTGTTTTTT. Translation: CASSSAAAEKLFF. J is TRBJ1-4 and V is TRBV19; D is ambiguous. Germline V CDR1 and CDR2: LNHDA, SQIVND (reference sequence). This CDR3 spans 13 amino acids. The germline V and J ends were trimmed by 5 bases and 8 bases, with 12 bases remaining between them. Full variable domain (remainder filled in from reference TRBV19 and TRBJ1-4): DGGITQSPKYLFRKEGQNVTLSCEQNLNHDAMYWYRQDPGQGLRLIYYSQIVNDFQKGDIAEGYSVSREKKESFPLTVTSAQKNPTAFYLCASSSAAAEKLFFGSGTQLSVL.